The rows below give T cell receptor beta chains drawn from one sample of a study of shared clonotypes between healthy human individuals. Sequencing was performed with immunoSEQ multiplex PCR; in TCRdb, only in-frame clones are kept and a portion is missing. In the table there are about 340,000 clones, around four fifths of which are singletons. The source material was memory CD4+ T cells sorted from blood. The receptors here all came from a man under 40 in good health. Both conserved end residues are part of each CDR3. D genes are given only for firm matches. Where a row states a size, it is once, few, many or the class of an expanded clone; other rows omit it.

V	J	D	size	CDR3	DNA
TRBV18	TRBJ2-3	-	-	CASSADYSGTQYF	TGTGCCAGCTCAGCGGACTATTCTGGTACGCAGTATTTT
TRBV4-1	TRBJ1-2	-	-	CASSPIVGTSGGYTF	TGCGCCAGCAGCCCCATCGTTGGCACCTCTGGTGGCTACACCTTC
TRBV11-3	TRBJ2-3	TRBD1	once	CASSAGTAVTDTQYF	TGTGCCAGCAGCGCAGGGACAGCTGTCACAGATACGCAGTATTTT
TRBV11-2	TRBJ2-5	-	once	CASSLSWQSSTFQETQYF	TGTGCCAGCAGCTTAAGTTGGCAGAGCTCAACTTTCCAAGAGACCCAGTACTTC
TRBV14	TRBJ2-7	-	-	CASNQAGRDYEQYF	TGTGCCAGCAACCAAGCCGGTCGGGACTACGAGCAGTACTTC
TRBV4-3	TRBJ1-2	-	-	CASSQDRDYGYTF	TGCGCCAGCAGCCAAGACAGGGACTATGGCTACACCTTC
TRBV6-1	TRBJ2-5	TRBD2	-	CASSAGGLAGRKTQYF	TGTGCCAGCAGTGCCGGGGGACTAGCGGGGAGAAAGACCCAGTACTTC
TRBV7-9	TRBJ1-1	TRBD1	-	CASSPWTGTHAAF	TGTGCCAGCAGCCCCTGGACAGGGACACACGCAGCGTTT
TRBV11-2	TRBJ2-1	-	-	CASSFGPSYNEQFF	TGTGCCAGCAGCTTCGGCCCTTCCTACAATGAGCAGTTCTTC
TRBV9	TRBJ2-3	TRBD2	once	CASSVVPGLAVRGADTQYF	TGTGCCAGCAGCGTGGTGCCGGGACTAGCCGTCCGAGGGGCAGATACGCAGTATTTT
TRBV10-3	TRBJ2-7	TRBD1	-	CAISPQGARYEQYF	TGTGCCATCAGTCCACAGGGGGCGCGTTACGAGCAGTACTTC
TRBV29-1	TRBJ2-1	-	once	CSVGRSSSGVRGQFF	TGCAGCGTTGGTCGATCGTCATCAGGGGTAAGGGGGCAGTTCTTC
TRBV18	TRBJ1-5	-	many	CASSPLGGWGNQPQHF	TGTGCCAGCTCACCACTCGGCGGCTGGGGCAATCAGCCCCAGCATTTT
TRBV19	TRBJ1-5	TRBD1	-	CASMGDSFNQPQHF	TGTGCCAGTATGGGGGACAGCTTCAATCAGCCCCAGCATTTT
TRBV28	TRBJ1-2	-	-	CASNWESLGYTF	TGTGCCAGCAATTGGGAGAGTCTCGGCTACACCTTC
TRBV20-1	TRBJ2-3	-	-	CSAGAADTQYF	TGCAGTGCTGGGGCCGCAGATACGCAGTATTTT
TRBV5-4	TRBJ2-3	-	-	CASSPDTGRRTDTQYF	TGTGCCAGCAGCCCGGATACCGGGCGACGCACAGATACGCAGTATTTT
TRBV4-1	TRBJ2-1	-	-	CASSHQDLVGGLGEQFF	TGCGCCAGCAGCCACCAAGATCTGGTGGGGGGCCTAGGGGAGCAGTTCTTC
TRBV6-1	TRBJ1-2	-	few	CASSDLRRSYGYTF	TGTGCCAGCAGTGATCTCAGAAGAAGCTATGGCTACACCTTC
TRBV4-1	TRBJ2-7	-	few	CASSPVWGYEQYF	TGCGCCAGCAGCCCAGTTTGGGGGTACGAGCAGTACTTC
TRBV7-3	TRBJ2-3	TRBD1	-	CASSQDGTGIFYF	TGTGCCAGCAGCCAGGATGGGACAGGAATCTTCTATTTT
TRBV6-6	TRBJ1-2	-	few	CASSYSGPYGYTF	TGTGCCAGCAGTTACTCGGGGCCCTATGGCTACACCTTC
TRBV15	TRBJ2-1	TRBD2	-	CATSRGLGLNEQFF	TGTGCCACCAGCAGGGGACTAGGTCTCAATGAGCAGTTCTTC
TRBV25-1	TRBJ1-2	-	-	CASSEYSGDARGFGYTF	TGTGCCAGCAGTGAATATTCAGGGGATGCCCGTGGATTTGGCTACACCTTC
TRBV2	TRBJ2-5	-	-	CASSVQDGRGGIETQYF	TGTGCCAGCAGTGTCCAGGATGGGCGGGGAGGTATAGAGACCCAGTACTTC
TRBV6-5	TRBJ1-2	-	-	CASSYRGIQGGYTF	TGTGCCAGCAGTTACAGGGGAATTCAGGGAGGCTACACCTTC
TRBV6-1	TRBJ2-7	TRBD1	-	CASRDRGRPYEQYF	TGTGCCAGCAGAGACAGGGGGCGTCCCTACGAGCAGTACTTC
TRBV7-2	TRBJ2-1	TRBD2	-	CASSFVRSGARNEQFF	TGTGCCAGCAGCTTCGTACGGAGCGGGGCGCGGAATGAGCAGTTCTTC
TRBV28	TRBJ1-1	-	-	CASSLISSTEAFF	TGTGCCAGCAGTTTAATCAGTTCCACTGAAGCTTTCTTT
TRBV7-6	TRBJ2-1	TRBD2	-	CASSLGSSGSRINEQFF	TGTGCCAGCAGCTTAGGATCTAGCGGGAGTCGAATCAATGAGCAGTTCTTC
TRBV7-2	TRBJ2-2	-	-	CASSLSGRGPGELFF	TGTGCCAGCAGCCTCAGCGGTCGGGGTCCCGGGGAGCTGTTTTTT
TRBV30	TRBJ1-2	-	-	CAWTKLGQYTF	TGTGCCTGGACCAAACTCGGTCAGTACACCTTC
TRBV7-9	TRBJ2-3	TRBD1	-	CASNTNRDSNTDTQYF	TGTGCCAGCAATACTAACCGGGACAGCAACACAGATACGCAGTATTTT
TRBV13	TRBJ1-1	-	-	CASSIAPPWSMNTEAFF	TGTGCCAGCAGCATAGCCCCACCATGGAGCATGAACACTGAAGCTTTCTTT
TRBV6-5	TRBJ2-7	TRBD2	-	CASSYLAGSYEQYF	TGTGCCAGCAGTTACCTAGCGGGGTCCTACGAGCAGTACTTC
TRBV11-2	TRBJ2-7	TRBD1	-	CASSWLGTGYHEQYF	TGTGCCAGCAGCTGGCTCGGGACAGGGTACCACGAGCAGTACTTC
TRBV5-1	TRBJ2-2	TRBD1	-	CASSSRGQGGTGELFF	TGCGCCAGCAGCTCAAGGGGACAGGGAGGGACCGGGGAGCTGTTTTTT
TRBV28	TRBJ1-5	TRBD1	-	CASRTGQGVMNQPQHF	TGTGCCAGCAGGACCGGACAGGGGGTGATGAATCAGCCCCAGCATTTT
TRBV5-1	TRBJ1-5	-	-	CASSADGNSNQPQHF	TGCGCCAGCAGCGCAGACGGAAATAGCAATCAGCCCCAGCATTTT
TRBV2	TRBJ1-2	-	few	CASSAGQRYGYTF	TGTGCCAGCAGTGCCGGACAACGTTATGGCTACACCTTC
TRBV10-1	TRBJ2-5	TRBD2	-	CASSEGGRAEETQYF	TGCGCCAGCAGTGAGGGCGGGAGGGCCGAAGAGACCCAGTACTTC
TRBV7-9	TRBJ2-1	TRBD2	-	CASSLPHRLAGIQNEQFF	TGTGCCAGCAGCTTACCCCACCGACTAGCGGGAATTCAGAATGAGCAGTTCTTC
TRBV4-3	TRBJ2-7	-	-	CASSQRQGSVEQYF	TGCGCCAGCAGCCAGCGGCAGGGGTCAGTCGAGCAGTACTTC
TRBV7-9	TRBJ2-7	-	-	CASSNRDPDYHEQYF	TGTGCCAGCAGCAACCGGGACCCCGATTACCACGAGCAGTACTTC
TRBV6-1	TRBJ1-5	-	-	CASSDRSDQPQHF	TGTGCCAGCAGCGACAGATCGGATCAGCCCCAGCATTTT
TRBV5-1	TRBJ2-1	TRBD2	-	CASSLRTSGSGEQFF	TGCGCCAGCAGCTTGAGGACTAGCGGGAGTGGTGAGCAGTTCTTC
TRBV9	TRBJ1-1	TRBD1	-	CASSVAGGSEAFF	TGTGCCAGCAGCGTAGCAGGGGGCAGTGAAGCTTTCTTT